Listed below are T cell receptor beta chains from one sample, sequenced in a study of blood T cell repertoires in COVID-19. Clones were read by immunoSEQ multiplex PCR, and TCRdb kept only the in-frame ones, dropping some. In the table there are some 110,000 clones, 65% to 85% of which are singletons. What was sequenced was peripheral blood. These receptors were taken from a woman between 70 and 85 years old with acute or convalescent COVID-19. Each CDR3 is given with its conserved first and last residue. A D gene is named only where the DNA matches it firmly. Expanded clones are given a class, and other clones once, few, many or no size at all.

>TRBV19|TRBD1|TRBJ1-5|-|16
CASSTSRQGLNQPQHF
TGTGCCAGTAGTACGTCCAGACAGGGCCTAAATCAGCCCCAGCATTTT
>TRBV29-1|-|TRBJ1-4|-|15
CSVYGDRLAEGKLFF
TGCAGCGTCTATGGTGACAGGCTCGCTGAAGGAAAACTGTTTTTT
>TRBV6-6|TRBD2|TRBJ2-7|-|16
CASSPASSGALLEQYF
TGTGCCAGCAGCCCAGCCTCTAGCGGGGCCCTGTTGGAGCAGTACTTC
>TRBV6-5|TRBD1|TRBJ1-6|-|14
CASITGGVNSPLHF
TGTGCCAGCATCACAGGGGGCGTCAATTCACCCCTCCACTTT
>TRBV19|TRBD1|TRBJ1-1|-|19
CASTAKGMTGKVGNTEAFF
TGTGCCAGTACCGCAAAAGGGATGACAGGGAAGGTAGGGAACACTGAAGCTTTCTTT
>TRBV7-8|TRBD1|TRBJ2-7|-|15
CASSLASGGPYEQYF
TGTGCCAGCAGCTTAGCTTCAGGGGGACCCTACGAGCAGTACTTC
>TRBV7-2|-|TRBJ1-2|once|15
CASSPTGGAGYGYTF
TGTGCCAGCAGCCCAACAGGAGGGGCGGGCTATGGCTACACCTTC
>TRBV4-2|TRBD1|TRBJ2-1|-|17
CASSQTKTGKGKDEQFF
TGTGCCAGCAGCCAAACTAAGACAGGGAAGGGGAAGGATGAGCAGTTCTTC
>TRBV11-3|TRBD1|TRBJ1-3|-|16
CASSIRTGASGNTIYF
TGTGCCAGCAGCATACGGACAGGAGCCTCTGGAAACACCATATATTTT
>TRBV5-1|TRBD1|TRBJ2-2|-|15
CASGLGTDNTGELFF
TGCGCCAGCGGTTTAGGGACAGACAACACCGGGGAGCTGTTTTTT
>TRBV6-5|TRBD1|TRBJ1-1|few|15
CASRGQGAQNTEAFF
TGTGCCAGCAGGGGACAGGGGGCCCAAAACACTGAAGCTTTCTTT
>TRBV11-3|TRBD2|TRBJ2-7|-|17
CASRSGRDYLKGYEQYF
TGTGCCAGCAGATCAGGCCGGGACTACCTAAAGGGATACGAGCAGTACTTC
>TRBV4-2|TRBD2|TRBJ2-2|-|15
CASRRGLAYTGELFF
TGTGCCAGCAGAAGGGGACTAGCGTACACCGGGGAGCTGTTTTTT
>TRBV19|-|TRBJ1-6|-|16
CASSIGTGVGGSPLHF
TGTGCCAGTAGTATCGGTACGGGTGTAGGAGGTTCACCCCTCCACTTT
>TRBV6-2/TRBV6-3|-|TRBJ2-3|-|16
CASGRTGTYSTDTQYF
TGTGCCAGCGGCCGAACCGGGACTTACAGCACAGATACGCAGTATTTT
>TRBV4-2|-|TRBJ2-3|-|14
CASSQEWRTDTQYF
TGTGCCAGCAGCCAAGAATGGAGAACAGATACGCAGTATTTT
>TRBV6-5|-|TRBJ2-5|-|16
CASSYSSGGIGETQYF
TGTGCCAGCAGTTACTCGTCTGGGGGGATTGGGGAGACCCAGTACTTC
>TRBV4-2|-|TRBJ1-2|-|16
CASSQDWQTPSYGYTF
TGTGCCAGCAGCCAAGATTGGCAGACACCAAGCTATGGCTACACCTTC
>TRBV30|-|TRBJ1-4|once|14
CAWSVGATPEKLFF
TGTGCCTGGAGTGTAGGAGCCACTCCTGAAAAACTGTTTTTT
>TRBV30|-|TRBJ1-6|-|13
CAWSPGYNSPLHF
TGTGCCTGGAGTCCCGGTTATAATTCACCCCTCCACTTT
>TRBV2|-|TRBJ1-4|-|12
CASRKGEGKLFF
TGTGCCAGCAGGAAGGGGGAGGGAAAACTGTTTTTT
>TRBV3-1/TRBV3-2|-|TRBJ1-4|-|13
CASSQRAGEKLFF
TGTGCCAGCAGCCAAAGGGCGGGTGAAAAACTGTTTTTT
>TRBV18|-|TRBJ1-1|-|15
CASSPFSLLNTEAFF
TGTGCCAGCTCACCTTTTTCTCTACTGAACACTGAAGCTTTCTTT
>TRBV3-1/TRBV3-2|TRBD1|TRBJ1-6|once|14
CASSQGTGGSPLHF
TGTGCCAGCAGCCAAGGGACAGGGGGCTCACCCCTCCACTTT
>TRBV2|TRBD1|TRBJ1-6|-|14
CASRPGQGWAPLHF
TGTGCCAGCAGGCCAGGACAGGGGTGGGCACCCCTCCACTTT
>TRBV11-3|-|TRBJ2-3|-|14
CASSWTTSTDTQYF
TGTGCCAGCAGCTGGACTACTAGCACAGATACGCAGTATTTT
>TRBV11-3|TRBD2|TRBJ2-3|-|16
CASSLALAGGLDTQYF
TGTGCCAGCAGCTTAGCCCTAGCGGGGGGACTTGATACGCAGTATTTT
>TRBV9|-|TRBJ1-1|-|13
CASSVVGSTEAFF
TGTGCCAGCAGCGTAGTAGGGAGCACTGAAGCTTTCTTT
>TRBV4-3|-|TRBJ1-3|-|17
CASSQDIDYHSGNTIYF
TGCGCCAGCAGCCAAGATATAGACTATCACTCTGGAAACACCATATATTTT
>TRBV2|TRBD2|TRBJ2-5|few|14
CASKAGTTQETQYF
TGTGCCAGCAAGGCCGGGACTACCCAAGAGACCCAGTACTTC
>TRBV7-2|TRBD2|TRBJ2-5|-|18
CASSFSGGTRMGQETQYF
TGTGCCAGCAGCTTTAGCGGGGGGACCAGAATGGGCCAAGAGACCCAGTACTTC
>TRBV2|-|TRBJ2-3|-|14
CASSEATKRDTQYF
TGTGCCAGCAGTGAAGCCACAAAGAGGGATACGCAGTATTTT
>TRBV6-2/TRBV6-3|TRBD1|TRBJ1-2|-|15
CASSLQKTGHNGYTF
TGTGCCAGCAGTTTACAGAAGACAGGGCACAATGGCTACACCTTC
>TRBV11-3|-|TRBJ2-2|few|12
CASSHNTGELFF
TGTGCCAGCAGCCATAACACCGGGGAGCTGTTTTTT